These T cell receptor beta chains were read from a single sample in a study of blood T cell repertoires in COVID-19. The data were produced by immunoSEQ multiplex PCR, yet TCRdb's version contains in-frame clones alone and is incomplete. The table includes some 100,000 clones, roughly 79% detected once. Sequenced input: peripheral blood. Source of these receptors: a human donor in a cohort sampled during active COVID-19. Each CDR3 is given with its conserved first and last residue. D genes are given only for firm matches. Part of the rows lack a size; the others show once, few, many or a class for expanded clones.

cdr3_aa cdr3_nt j_call v_call d_call clone_size
CATSLAGPVGEQFF TGTGCCACCAGTCTAGCGGGTCCCGTTGGTGAGCAGTTCTTC TRBJ2-1 TRBV24-1 TRBD2 -
CASSLVGGLLDTQYF TGTGCCAGCAGTTTAGTCGGCGGTTTACTGGATACGCAGTATTTT TRBJ2-3 TRBV28 - -
CASSLPGDGNTIYF TGTGCCAGCAGCCTCCCAGGGGACGGAAACACCATATATTTT TRBJ1-3 TRBV7-8 - -
CASSIRQGDGNQPQHF TGTGCCAGCAGCATACGACAGGGAGACGGCAATCAGCCCCAGCATTTT TRBJ1-5 TRBV27 TRBD1 few
CASSGGNQPQHF TGTGCCAGCAGCGGAGGGAACCAGCCCCAGCATTTT TRBJ1-5 TRBV12-3/TRBV12-4 - -
CASSLRGPTDTQYF TGTGCCAGCAGTTTGCGGGGGCCCACAGATACGCAGTATTTT TRBJ2-3 TRBV28 - -
CSVPPRGASGGALETQYF TGCAGCGTCCCCCCCCGTGGGGCTAGCGGGGGGGCCTTGGAGACCCAGTACTTC TRBJ2-5 TRBV29-1 TRBD2 -
CASSLGLAGVSTEQYF TGTGCCAGCAGCCTGGGACTAGCGGGAGTCTCTACCGAGCAGTACTTC TRBJ2-7 TRBV7-8 TRBD2 -
CASSMGLGEAGGGEQFF TGCGCCAGCAGCATGGGACTTGGGGAAGCGGGAGGAGGGGAGCAGTTCTTC TRBJ2-1 TRBV5-1 TRBD2 -
CASSQDRSYEQYF TGTGCCAGCAGCCAGGACAGGTCCTACGAGCAGTACTTC TRBJ2-7 TRBV5-4 TRBD1 -
CASSPHLAGSYNEQFF TGTGCCAGCAGCCCCCATCTAGCGGGATCCTACAATGAGCAGTTCTTC TRBJ2-1 TRBV28 TRBD2 -
CASSTGGNQPQHF TGTGCCAGCAGCACAGGGGGCAATCAGCCCCAGCATTTT TRBJ1-5 TRBV6-5 TRBD1 -
CASSATGTGALLGGYTF TGTGCCAGTAGTGCGACCGGGACAGGGGCCCTATTGGGTGGCTACACCTTC TRBJ1-2 TRBV19 TRBD1 -
CARTTRTSGRGYNEQFF TGTGCCAGAACGACTAGGACTAGCGGGAGGGGTTACAATGAGCAGTTCTTC TRBJ2-1 TRBV2 TRBD2 -
CASSRVSGRETPQVF TGTGCCAGCAGCCGTGTCTCTGGGCGGGAGACTCCTCAAGTCTTC TRBJ2-1 TRBV13 TRBD2 -
CASRIRTGGTGELFF TGTGCCAGCAGGATCCGGACAGGGGGTACCGGGGAGCTGTTTTTT TRBJ2-2 TRBV28 TRBD1 -
CASSWGQDNEQFF TGTGCCAGCAGCTGGGGACAGGACAATGAGCAGTTCTTC TRBJ2-1 TRBV7-8 TRBD1 -
CASSLGGQVNTEAFF TGTGCCAGCAGCTTAGGGGGACAGGTGAACACTGAAGCTTTCTTT TRBJ1-1 TRBV7-3 TRBD1 -
CASTRLASAEQFF TGTGCCAGCACCAGACTAGCATCTGCTGAGCAGTTCTTC TRBJ2-1 TRBV12-3/TRBV12-4 TRBD2 few
CASKGQSTDTQYF TGTGCCAGCAAAGGACAAAGCACAGATACGCAGTATTTT TRBJ2-3 TRBV27 - -
CASSETGGSGEKLFF TGTGCCAGCAGCGAGACAGGGGGGTCGGGGGAAAAACTGTTTTTT TRBJ1-4 TRBV7-6 TRBD1 -
CASSPNQGNTGELFF TGTGCCAGCTCACCGAATCAGGGAAACACCGGGGAGCTGTTTTTT TRBJ2-2 TRBV18 - -
CASSLRSEQFF TGTGCCAGCAGCTTACGCAGTGAGCAGTTCTTC TRBJ2-1 TRBV5-4 - -
CAPTTGANVLTF TGTGCCCCGACAACTGGGGCCAACGTCCTGACTTTC TRBJ2-6 TRBV21-1 - -
CASSGRGTGANLLRTDTQYF TGTGCCAGCAGTGGAAGGGGGACAGGGGCGAACTTATTGCGCACAGATACGCAGTATTTT TRBJ2-3 TRBV6-1 TRBD1 -
CASSKGGGGGATGELFF TGCGCCAGCAGCAAAGGCGGGGGCGGGGGTGCCACCGGGGAGCTGTTTTTT TRBJ2-2 TRBV4-1 - -
CASSMTATNEKLFF TGCGCCAGCAGCATGACAGCAACTAATGAAAAACTGTTTTTT TRBJ1-4 TRBV5-1 - -
CASSSTLAGPFNTQYF TGTGCCAGCAGCTCCACCCTAGCGGGCCCGTTTAACACGCAGTATTTT TRBJ2-3 TRBV7-9 TRBD2 -
CASSDQGRWPEQYF TGTGCCAGCAGTGACCAGGGGCGCTGGCCCGAGCAGTACTTC TRBJ2-7 TRBV2 - -